Below, 30 T cell receptor beta chains from the same sample are listed, as sequenced in a study of early T cells in non-severe SARS-CoV-2 infection (dated by TCRdb to about 2021). The library was produced with 5' RACE. Sequenced on a NextSeq 500. TCRdb passed the public sequencing reads through fastp at Q25 and MiXCR, retaining productive beta sequences. Identical CDR3 protein sequences are pooled into one entry, listed with their most common genes and DNA. The sample table contains 70,000 to 95,000 distinct CDR3 sequences; only one count was recorded for roughly 14% of them. The top ten hold about 0.58% of the sample. Sequencing was done on a sample of whole blood. The receptors come from an adult who was a healthcare worker with PCR-confirmed SARS-CoV-2 infection or an uninfected control (not recorded which).

This clonotype was detected a few times. J is TRBJ2-6 and V is TRBV7-2; no reliable D call. The length of the CDR3 is 15 residues. V lost 5 bases and J 0 bases, leaving 8 bases between the germline ends. Germline V gene sequence: CDR1 SGHTA, CDR2 FQGNSA. DNA of the CDR3: TGTGCCAGCAGCGCCCGGATCTCTGGGGCCAACGTCCTGACTTTC. Protein product: CASSARISGANVLTF.

This sequence joins TRBV20-1 and TRBJ2-2; a possible D gene is TRBD2 (6 bases). The germline V gene encodes CDR1 DFQATT and CDR2 SNEGSKA (reference sequence). V was clipped by 0 bases and J by 4 bases, with 15 bases between them. The CDR3 extends over 16 amino acids. CDR3 region: CSARDSGGAPTGELFF. DNA of the CDR3: TGCAGTGCTAGAGATTCGGGCGGGGCACCCACCGGGGAGCTGTTTTTT.

The chain carries TRBV7-6 and TRBJ1-6, with TRBD1 matching 7 bases. This CDR3 region has 14 residues. Trimming at V came to 5 bases and at J to 10 bases, leaving 8 bases not matched to a gene. Germline V lookup: CDR1 SGHVS, CDR2 FNYEAQ. This CDR3 is CASSRQGVGSPLHF. DNA for the CDR3: TGTGCCAGCAGCCGACAGGGCGTAGGGTCACCCCTCCACTTT.

The chain couples TRBV12-3 or TRBV12-4 to TRBJ2-7; D gene uncertain. This CDR3 is built from 14 residues. Trimming removed 3 bases from V and 5 bases from J, with 14 bases in between. The CDR3 loop is CASSFSGLVHEQYV. DNA of the CDR3: TGTGCCAGCAGTTTTTCTGGGCTTGTCCACGAGCAGTACGTC.

In this sample, this clonotype turned up many times. J is TRBJ2-3 and V is TRBV7-3; 8 bases agree with TRBD1. In germline, CDR1 is SGHTA, CDR2 FQGTGA. V lost 2 bases, J lost 3 bases, and 7 bases stayed unmatched. This CDR3 region has 16 residues. CDR3 amino acids: CASSLQGASETDTQYF. For the CDR3, the DNA is TGTGCCAGCAGCTTACAGGGGGCTAGCGAGACAGATACGCAGTATTTT.

This clonotype showed up just a few times. V usage is TRBV12-3 or TRBV12-4 and J usage is TRBJ2-1; possible D gene TRBD1, 6 bases. V lost 3 bases and J lost 10, with 13 bases in between. The CDR3 is 13 residues long. DNA for the CDR3: TGTGCCAGCAGTTTTGTACAGGGCGGGGAGCAGTTCTTC. Protein sequence: CASSFVQGGEQFF.

The V call is TRBV12-3 or TRBV12-4, the J call TRBJ2-2, with D possibly called TRBD1 or TRBD2 (5 bases each). The CDR3 covers 18 residues. Trimming removed 8 bases from V and 3 bases from J, with 25 bases in between. The CDR3 sequence: CASGVTTRVPGHTGELFF. DNA of the CDR3: TGTGCCAGCGGGGTGACAACCCGGGTTCCGGGGCACACCGGGGAGCTGTTTTTT.

This clonotype appeared a few times. The gene calls are TRBV12-3 or TRBV12-4 and TRBJ2-6; D is undetermined. V lost 0 bases to trimming and J lost 1 base, with 10 bases between them. The CDR3 is 17 residues long. CDR3 in amino acids: CASSLALRRSGANVLTF. In DNA, the CDR3 is TGTGCCAGCAGTTTAGCGCTTCGAAGGTCTGGGGCCAACGTCCTGACTTTC.

The sample holds a few counts of this clonotype. This chain links TRBV7-2 with TRBJ2-3; 10 bases agree with TRBD2. The CDR3 is 17 amino acids. The germline V gene encodes CDR1 SGHTA and CDR2 FQGNSA. The J segment lost 7 bases and the V segment lost 9 bases, leaving 19 bases of the junction unmatched. The CDR3 reads CASAPTSASGGSNTQYF. DNA for the CDR3: TGTGCCAGTGCCCCGACCAGTGCTAGCGGGGGTTCGAATACGCAGTATTTT.

This clonotype has ten or more counts. This sequence joins TRBV5-5 and TRBJ1-1, with D possibly being TRBD1 (5 bases). Trimming left V 0 bases short and J 1 base short, with 10 bases between. The V gene's germline CDR1 is SGHKS and CDR2 YYEKEE (reference sequence). The CDR3 runs to 15 residues. CDR3 region: CASSLVGGTNTEAFF. DNA of the CDR3: TGTGCCAGCAGCTTGGTGGGGGGGACGAACACTGAAGCTTTCTTT.

This clonotype appeared a few times. The chain links TRBV29-1 to TRBJ2-1; TRBD2 aligns across 15 bases. Germline CDR1 SQVTM, CDR2 ANQGSEA. The CDR3 consists of 17 residues. V shed 4 bases and J 2 bases; nucleotides not matched to a gene: 6. CDR3 DNA sequence: TGCAGCGTTGGAGGACTAGCGGGGGGGCCGGCCTACAATGAGCAGTTCTTC. Translation gives CSVGGLAGGPAYNEQFF.

This clonotype was recorded at least ten times. The rearrangement links TRBV12-3 or TRBV12-4 to TRBJ1-5; the D gene is possibly TRBD1 (6 bases). CDR3 length: 14 residues. V shed 3 bases and J shed 4 bases, with 10 bases lying between them. CDR3 DNA sequence: TGTGCCAGCAGTTTGGGGGGCATTAATCAGCCCCAGCATTTT. Amino acid sequence: CASSLGGINQPQHF.

This clonotype was counted ten times or more. V and J are TRBV9 and TRBJ1-2, with TRBD1 matching over 7 bases. Trimming cost V 4 bases and J 4 bases; bases outside gene matches: 22. Per the germline V gene, CDR1 is SGDLS and CDR2 is YYNGEE. The CDR3 covers 19 residues. The CDR3 DNA is TGTGCCAGCAGCCACCCCGAAGGGGGCGACGTCTGGGGTGCCTATGGCTACACCTTC. Translation: CASSHPEGGDVWGAYGYTF.

V gene TRBV7-2 combines with J gene TRBJ2-3, with D perhaps being TRBD1 or TRBD2 (6 bases each). V lost 4 bases and J 8 bases, leaving 16 bases between the germline ends. CDR3 size: 14 residues. Germline V lookup: CDR1 SGHTA, CDR2 FQGNSA. The CDR3 sequence: CASSSGGPPGTQYF. The CDR3 DNA reads TGTGCCAGCAGCTCTGGGGGGCCTCCCGGTACGCAGTATTTT.

Only a few counts were recorded for this clonotype. This rearrangement joins TRBV6-2 or TRBV6-3 to TRBJ1-4; D is perhaps TRBD1 (6 bases). There are 15 residues in the CDR3. V lost 6 bases and J 0 bases, leaving 11 bases between the germline ends. The V gene's germline CDR1 is MNHEY and CDR2 SVGEGT. The CDR3 spells CASRATGPTNEKLFF. The CDR3 nucleotides read TGTGCCAGCAGGGCGACAGGACCAACTAATGAAAAACTGTTTTTT.

The rearrangement uses TRBV6-1 and TRBJ2-2, with D possibly matching TRBD1 (5 bases). This CDR3 region has 14 residues. The V end was cut by 6 bases, the J end by 7 bases, with 15 bases between. Germline CDR1 is MNHNS and CDR2 is SASEGT. CDR3 nucleotides: TGTGCCAGCAGAATTCAGGGTGGCGACGGGGAGCTGTTTTTT. Encoded protein: CASRIQGGDGELFF.

This clonotype turned up a few times. The rearrangement uses TRBV19 and TRBJ2-2; D may be TRBD1 or TRBD2 (5 bases each). The V and J ends lost 3 bases and 4 bases respectively, with 15 bases between them. The length of the CDR3 is 16 residues. CDR1 and CDR2 from the germline V gene are LNHDA and SQIVND (reference sequence). The CDR3, as DNA: TGTGCCAGTAGTATCCGCGGGCGTGGGGGCACCGGGGAGCTGTTTTTT. The encoded protein is CASSIRGRGGTGELFF.

This clonotype has just a few counts. The chain joins TRBV7-3 to TRBJ2-2; D not resolved. CDR3 length equals 14 residues. Germline V gene sequence: CDR1 SGHTA, CDR2 FQGTGA. Trimming took 1 base from V and 1 from J, leaving 4 bases between them. The CDR3 DNA reads as TGTGCCAGCAGCTTAAATATGAACACCGGGGAGCTGTTTTTT. Translating it yields CASSLNMNTGELFF.

This clonotype was seen ten or more times. As DNA, the CDR3 is TGTGCCAGCAGCCACCGGGACAGGGTGGACAATGAGCAGTTCTTC. This codes for CASSHRDRVDNEQFF. The genes are TRBV7-8 and TRBJ2-1, with 9 bases that match TRBD1. V shed 5 bases and J 5 bases; nucleotides not matched to a gene: 7. CDR1 is SGHVS and CDR2 is FQNEAQ in the germline V gene. The CDR3 length is 15 residues.

Many counts were recorded for this clonotype. V gene TRBV5-1 combines with J gene TRBJ2-3; 10 bases are shared with TRBD1. The germline CDR1 and CDR2 sequences are SGHRS and YFSETQ. The CDR3 totals 15 residues. With V trimmed by 1 base and J by 5 bases, 4 bases remained unmatched. For the CDR3, the DNA is TGCGCCAGCAGCTTGTCGACAGGGGGCAAAGATACGCAGTATTTT. It is translated as CASSLSTGGKDTQYF.

The chain carries TRBV20-1 and TRBJ2-1; D call uncertain. The V end lost 5 bases, the J end lost 0 bases, and 8 bases lay between the germline ends. The CDR3 has 13 residues. Germline assignment: CDR1 DFQATT and CDR2 SNEGSKA (reference sequence). The CDR3 sequence is CSAPPSSYNEQFF. CDR3 DNA: TGCAGTGCTCCCCCGAGCTCCTACAATGAGCAGTTCTTC.

The CDR3 DNA follows: TGTGCCAGCAGCTTAGATCTAGCGGGGGCAGATACGCAGTATTTT. This sequence encodes CASSLDLAGADTQYF. J is TRBJ2-3 and V is TRBV11-2, with 10 bases identical to TRBD2. The V gene end was trimmed by 0 bases and the J gene end by 4 bases; junction bases not matched to a gene: 1. The CDR3 sequence is 15 residues long. The germline V gene encodes CDR1 SGHAT and CDR2 FQNNGV.

This rearrangement joins TRBV4-1 to TRBJ1-1, with TRBD1 as a possible D gene (6 bases). CDR3 length: 12 residues. V was pared by 2 bases and J by 5 bases, with 6 bases between. Germline V gene sequence: CDR1 MGHRA, CDR2 YSYEKL. CDR3: CASSQTGTEAFF. In DNA, the CDR3 is TGCGCCAGCAGCCAAACAGGGACTGAAGCTTTCTTT.

This clonotype has more than one count but fewer than ten. The rearrangement joins TRBV12-3 or TRBV12-4 to TRBJ2-1, with 12 positions matching TRBD2. The V and J ends lost 4 bases and 4 bases, in that order; junction bases with no gene match: 2. The CDR3 extends over 15 amino acids. The CDR3 region is CASSWLAGGYNEQFF. In DNA form, the CDR3 reads TGTGCCAGCAGTTGGCTAGCGGGGGGGTACAATGAGCAGTTCTTC.

This clonotype was recorded many times. The rearrangement links TRBV28 to TRBJ2-7; TRBD1 aligns across 7 bases. Germline values: CDR1 MDHEN, CDR2 SYDVKM. V was clipped by 2 bases and J by 5 bases; unmatched bases: 6. This CDR3 has 14 amino acids. CDR3 amino acids: CASSLRGRGDEQYV. The CDR3 DNA reads TGTGCCAGCAGTTTAAGGGGGCGCGGCGACGAGCAGTACGTC.

The V gene is TRBV30, the J gene TRBJ1-1; no firm D call. CDR1 is GTSNPN, CDR2 SVGIG, per germline (reference sequence). V was trimmed by 4 bases and J by 0 bases, leaving 3 bases between them. The CDR3 spans 11 residues. Written as DNA, the CDR3 is TGTGCCTGGAAGGTGAACACTGAAGCTTTCTTT. Translating gives CAWKVNTEAFF.

This sequence joins TRBV20-1 and TRBJ2-3, with D unresolved. The length of the CDR3 is 13 residues. Germline assignment: CDR1 DFQATT and CDR2 SNEGSKA (reference sequence). Trimming removed 4 bases from V and 1 base from J, with 9 bases in between. The CDR3: CSATSDGTDTQYF. The CDR3 DNA sequence: TGCAGTGCTACTTCAGATGGCACAGATACGCAGTATTTT.

This clonotype came up a few times. V usage is TRBV5-1 and J usage is TRBJ1-6; 7 bases map to TRBD1. Per germline, CDR1 SGHRS and CDR2 YFSETQ. The CDR3 loop spans 13 amino acids. With 5 bases clipped from V and 7 bases from J, the junction kept 3 bases outside the gene matches. This CDR3 is CASSQGENSPLHF. CDR3 DNA sequence: TGCGCCAGCAGTCAGGGGGAGAATTCACCCCTCCACTTT.

This clonotype was found a few times. The V call is TRBV9, the J call TRBJ1-3, with unresolved D. Trimming stripped 2 bases from V and 0 bases from J, with 15 bases between. Per germline, CDR1 SGDLS and CDR2 YYNGEE. The CDR3 totals 17 residues. CDR3 in amino acids: CASSVLSGRASGNTIYF. The CDR3 DNA is TGTGCCAGCAGCGTTTTATCCGGGAGGGCCTCTGGAAACACCATATATTTT. Full variable domain (remainder filled in from reference TRBV9 and TRBJ1-3): DSGVTQTPKHLITATGQRVTLRCSPRSGDLSVYWYQQSLDQGLQFLIQYYNGEERAKGNILERFSAQQFPDLHSELNLSSLELGDSALYFCASSVLSGRASGNTIYFGEGSWLTVV.

The chain employs TRBV19 and TRBJ2-2; no firm D call. The germline V gene has CDR1 LNHDA and CDR2 SQIVND (reference sequence). The CDR3 runs to 15 residues. Trimming stripped 9 bases from V and 2 bases from J, with 16 bases between. In nucleotides, the CDR3 is TGTGCCAGCAGAGAGCTTCGAGGAAACACCGGGGAGCTGTTTTTT. Amino acid sequence: CASRELRGNTGELFF.